This T cell receptor beta chain was recovered during a study of post-analysis software for immune sequencing data. Study-level points and caveats: In patients, about 5 TRBV segments were more frequent than in controls, with TRBV5-6, TRBV5-1 and TRBV20-1 among them. Clustering by F measure revealed strong co-clustering among samples prepared together in one batch.

CDR1 and CDR2 from the germline V gene are SNHLY and FYNNEI. The CDR3 runs to 14 residues. The germline V and J ends were trimmed by 3 bases and 2 bases, with 8 bases remaining between them. Unique molecular identifiers were carried by the TCR beta cDNA libraries. Each CDR3 protein gets one entry after TCRdb re-called the PCR reads with MiXCR. This sample has 600,000 to 750,000 distinct CDR3 sequences, with around 64% found just once. As to this clonotype: What it recognizes is unknown.

The receptor was isolated from a girl aged 2 to 10 with multiple sclerosis. Sequencing input: blood. The V and J genes are TRBV2 and TRBJ2-1; D gene ambiguous. The CDR3 loop reads CASSDMTAYNEQFF. The CDR3 region has the DNA TGTGCCAGCAGTGACATGACTGCCTACAATGAGCAGTTCTTC.